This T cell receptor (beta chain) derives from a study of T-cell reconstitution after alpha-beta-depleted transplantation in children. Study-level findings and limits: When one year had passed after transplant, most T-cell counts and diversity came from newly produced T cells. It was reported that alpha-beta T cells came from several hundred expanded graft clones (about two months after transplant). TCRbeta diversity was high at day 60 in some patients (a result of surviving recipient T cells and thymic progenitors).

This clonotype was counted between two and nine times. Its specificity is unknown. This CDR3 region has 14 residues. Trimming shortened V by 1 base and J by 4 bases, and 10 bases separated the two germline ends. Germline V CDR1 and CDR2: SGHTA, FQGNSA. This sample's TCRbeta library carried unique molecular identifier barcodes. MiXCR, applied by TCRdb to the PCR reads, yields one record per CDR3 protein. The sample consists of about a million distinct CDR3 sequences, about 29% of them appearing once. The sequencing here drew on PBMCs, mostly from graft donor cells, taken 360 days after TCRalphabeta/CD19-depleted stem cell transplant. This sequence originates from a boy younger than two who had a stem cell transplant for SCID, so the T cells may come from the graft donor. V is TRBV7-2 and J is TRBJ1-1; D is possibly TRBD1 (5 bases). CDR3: CASSLDPGSTEAFF. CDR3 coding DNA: TGTGCCAGCAGCTTAGACCCAGGGAGCACTGAAGCTTTCTTT.